This T cell receptor beta chain stems from a study of CD8+CD57+ T cells in acquired aplastic anemia. The overall study: Healthy CD8+ samples averaged roughly 12 million reads.

Using genomic DNA as the template, TCR beta VDJ and CDR3 profiling was carried out. TCRdb recomputed calls from the reads with MiXCR, one row per CDR3 protein. The table records about 170,000 distinct CDR3 sequences, approximately 60% of them present only once. From germline, CDR1 is DFQATT and CDR2 SNEGSKA (reference sequence). This CDR3 contains 11 residues. Study-wide points: The same twenty-nine CD8+ CDR3 sequences occurred in patients and in controls. Significant differences in CD8+ Simpson's diversity were not observed between patients and controls.

This clonotype appeared a few times. Its antigen is currently unknown. This receptor was identified in a human donor in good health. The genes are TRBV20-1 and TRBJ1-6; 9 positions agree with TRBD1. The sample taken for sequencing was sorted CD4+, CD8+, or CD8+CD57+ T cells (not recorded which) from PBMCs. CDR3 protein: CSGQGTSTLHF. The CDR3, as DNA: TGCAGCGGACAGGGGACCTCCACCCTCCACTTT.